The 16 T cell receptor beta chains given below trace back to one sample, sequenced in a study of T cell responses to AZD1222 COVID-19 vaccine. TCRdb's table, derived via immunoSEQ multiplex PCR, lists solely in-frame clones and lacks some. The sample shows some 72,000 clones, under 95% of them seen only once. Sequences were derived from peripheral blood, sampled on day 0 of MenACWY control vaccination. Source of these receptors: an adult in good health.

The CDR3 protein is CASKEGASGQPQHF. CDR3 DNA sequence: TGTGCCAGCAAGGAAGGGGCTTCAGGTCAGCCCCAGCATTTT. The chain links TRBV7-8 to TRBJ1-5; a possible D gene is TRBD1 (5 bases). Deletions cut 7 bases from V and 6 bases from J, with 16 bases between. Germline loops: CDR1 SGHVS, CDR2 FQNEAQ. The CDR3 loop spans 14 amino acids.

The V call is TRBV7-2, the J call TRBJ1-2; 11 positions agree with TRBD1. The CDR3 spans 15 residues. The germline gives CDR1 SGHTA, CDR2 FQGNSA. The trim removed 5 bases at V and 4 bases at J, leaving 6 bases unmatched. The CDR3 protein is CASSKWTGGSYGYTF. In nucleotides, the CDR3 is TGTGCCAGCAGCAAATGGACAGGGGGCAGCTATGGCTACACCTTC.

The V call is TRBV19, the J call TRBJ2-4; a possible D gene is TRBD2 (7 bases). The CDR3 is 14 amino acids. V shed 9 bases and J shed 7 bases, with 19 bases lying between them. Germline V gene lookup returns CDR1 LNHDA and CDR2 SQIVND (reference sequence). The CDR3 nucleotides read TGTGCCAGCAAGTTGGAGGGGGGAGGGAACATTCAGTACTTC. It encodes CASKLEGGGNIQYF. Using reference TRBV19 and TRBJ2-4 for the parts outside the CDR3, the full variable domain is DGGITQSPKYLFRKEGQNVTLSCEQNLNHDAMYWYRQDPGQGLRLIYYSQIVNDFQKGDIAEGYSVSREKKESFPLTVTSAQKNPTAFYLCASKLEGGGNIQYFGAGTRLSVL.

The chain joins TRBV28 to TRBJ2-3; 9 positions agree with TRBD1. The CDR3 length is 14 residues. CDR1 and CDR2 (germline): MDHEN, SYDVKM. The junction had 7 bases not matched to a gene; V was cut back by 6 bases and J by 6 bases. The CDR3: CASSRTGEVDTQYF. The CDR3 bases are TGTGCCAGCAGCAGGACAGGGGAAGTGGATACGCAGTATTTT.

The J gene is TRBJ2-5, the V gene TRBV7-2; TRBD2 agrees at 12 bases. CDR3 length: 18 amino acids. The V and J ends lost 1 base and 4 bases, in that order; junction bases with no gene match: 10. From germline, CDR1 is SGHTA and CDR2 FQGNSA. Here the CDR3 reads CASSLELAGGSVGETQYF. In nucleotides, the CDR3 is TGTGCCAGCAGCTTAGAGCTAGCGGGAGGGTCGGTAGGAGAGACCCAGTACTTC. Full variable domain (rest looked up from reference TRBV7-2 and TRBJ2-5): GAGVSQSPSNKVTEKGKDVELRCDPISGHTALYWYRQSLGQGLEFLIYFQGNSAPDKSGLPSDRFSAERTGGSVSTLTIQRTQQEDSAVYLCASSLELAGGSVGETQYFGPGTRLLVL.

CDR3 nucleotides: TGTGCCAGCAGCCAGGGTTTGGTTACAGATACGCAGTATTTT. Residues: CASSQGLVTDTQYF. J is TRBJ2-3 and V is TRBV3-1 (or the pseudogene TRBV3-2); D gene unclear. Per the germline V gene, CDR1 is LGHDT and CDR2 is YNNKEL (reference sequence). CDR3 length: 14 amino acids. Trimming shortened V by 3 bases and J by 3 bases, and 10 bases separated the two germline ends.

The rearrangement uses TRBV6-4 and TRBJ1-6, with 7 bases lining up with TRBD1. The CDR3 covers 14 residues. Germline CDR1 and CDR2: MRHNA and SNTAGT. V was clipped by 3 bases and J by 7 bases; unmatched bases: 3. In DNA form, the CDR3 reads TGTGCCAGCAGTGAGGAAGGGGGCAATTCACCCCTCCACTTT. This codes for CASSEEGGNSPLHF.

The chain carries TRBV7-3 and TRBJ2-3; D perhaps matches TRBD2 (6 bases). This CDR3 has 14 residues. The V end was cut by 2 bases, the J end by 3 bases, with 9 bases between. Germline CDR1 reads SGHTA; CDR2 reads FQGTGA. The CDR3 reads CASSLGAGTDTQYF. The DNA for the CDR3 is TGTGCCAGCAGCTTAGGGGCGGGGACAGATACGCAGTATTTT.

A remark on this clone: Sequence at one end of the junction differs from germline and may be a read error. The chain recombines TRBV7-7 with TRBJ2-1; perhaps TRBD1 as D (6 bases). This CDR3 is 15 amino acids long. Germline V CDR1 and CDR2: SSHAT, FNYEAQ (reference sequence). This chain's CDR3 is CASSLEQGIYNEQFF. The CDR3 coding sequence is TGTGCTAGCAGCTTAGAACAGGGTATCTACAATGAGCAGTTCTTC.

This chain connects TRBV7-2 to TRBJ1-2; tentatively, D is TRBD1 (6 bases). V was pared by 5 bases and J by 7 bases, with 14 bases between. The CDR3 has 13 residues. Germline V gene sequence: CDR1 SGHTA, CDR2 FQGNSA. The CDR3 DNA follows: TGTGCCAGCAGCCCACAACAGGGTTTTGGCTACACCTTC. The encoded protein is CASSPQQGFGYTF.

This chain joins TRBV12-3 or TRBV12-4 and TRBJ1-2, with TRBD1 as a possible D gene (5 bases). The CDR3 is 12 residues long. V was shortened by 2 bases and J by 4 bases, with 5 bases between the two germline ends. Here the CDR3 DNA reads TGTGCCAGCAGTTTACAGGGCTATGGCTACACCTTC. Translating gives CASSLQGYGYTF.

The chain carries TRBV7-3 and TRBJ2-3, with D hard to call. V was trimmed by 2 bases and J by 0 bases, leaving 6 bases between them. Germline CDR1 and CDR2: SGHTA and FQGTGA. This CDR3 is 14 amino acids long. In DNA, the CDR3 is TGTGCCAGCAGCTTAGGCACCAGCACAGATACGCAGTATTTT. Translated, it gives CASSLGTSTDTQYF.

This clone was recorded only once. The chain carries TRBV19 and TRBJ2-4; the D is unclear. Per germline, CDR1 LNHDA and CDR2 SQIVND (reference sequence). V was pared by 0 bases and J by 3 bases, with 9 bases between. There are 15 residues in the CDR3. The CDR3 protein is CASSIEGWDKNIQYF. The DNA for the CDR3 is TGTGCCAGTAGTATAGAAGGTTGGGACAAAAACATTCAGTACTTC.

V and J are TRBV15 and TRBJ1-5; 7 nucleotides align to TRBD1. CDR3 length equals 13 residues. V shed 5 bases, J shed 6 bases, and the junction held 4 bases outside the gene matches. CDR1 LNHNV and CDR2 YYDKDF come from the germline V gene (reference sequence). The CDR3 loop reads CATSETGSQPQHF. The CDR3 DNA sequence: TGTGCCACCAGCGAGACAGGGAGTCAGCCCCAGCATTTT.

The chain combines TRBV19 with TRBJ2-5, with 7 bases aligning to TRBD1. The CDR3 is made up of 15 amino acids. Germline V gene sequence: CDR1 LNHDA, CDR2 SQIVND (reference sequence). V shed 3 bases, J shed 5 bases, and the junction held 9 bases outside the gene matches. CDR3 region: CASSIMDRLGETQYF. Here the CDR3 DNA reads TGTGCCAGTAGTATTATGGACAGGCTGGGTGAGACCCAGTACTTC. The full variable domain, rest sourced from reference TRBV19 and TRBJ2-5, is DGGITQSPKYLFRKEGQNVTLSCEQNLNHDAMYWYRQDPGQGLRLIYYSQIVNDFQKGDIAEGYSVSREKKESFPLTVTSAQKNPTAFYLCASSIMDRLGETQYFGPGTRLLVL.

The V and J genes are TRBV21-1 and TRBJ1-3. TRBV21-1 has pseudogene status. This CDR3 spans 15 amino acids. The CDR3 DNA sequence: TGTGCCAGCACCTGTCCGGACCACTCTGGAAACACCATATATTTT. Translated, it gives CASTCPDHSGNTIYF.